The 18 T cell receptor beta chains below all came from one sample that was sequenced in a study of cytomegalovirus exposure and HLA in healthy donors. Both 60 Vbeta primers and 13 Jbeta primers went into the PCR. Using immunoSEQ multiplex PCR, the repertoire was profiled, and TCRdb retains in-frame clones only, with some absent. The sample has about 190,000 clones; 85% are singletons. The source material was PBMCs. The receptors were gathered from a boy between 2 and 10 years old in good health and CMV-seronegative.

The chain combines TRBV30 with TRBJ2-1; 8 positions agree with TRBD2. The germline V gene has CDR1 GTSNPN and CDR2 SVGIG (reference sequence). Trimming took 3 bases from V and 8 from J; bases not matched to a gene: 15. The CDR3 contains 16 residues. CDR3 residues: CAWSSPGLAMNHEQFF. The CDR3 region has the DNA TGTGCCTGGAGCTCTCCCGGACTAGCAATGAACCATGAGCAGTTCTTC.

The table lists this clone with a count of one. The chain links TRBV2 to TRBJ2-5; TRBD1 might be the D (6 bases). CDR3 size: 15 residues. The V gene's germline CDR1 is SNHLY and CDR2 FYNNEI. V lost 5 bases to trimming and J lost 1 base, with 14 bases between them. Here the CDR3 DNA reads TGTGCCAGCAGTAGTGACGGACAGTCCCAAGAGACCCAGTACTTC. Its translation: CASSSDGQSQETQYF.

This chain connects TRBV9 to TRBJ2-1; 9 nucleotides agree with TRBD2. CDR3 length: 17 amino acids. The ends lost 3 bases at V and 7 bases at J; junction bases unmatched: 14. The germline CDR1 and CDR2 sequences are SGDLS and YYNGEE. The CDR3 DNA reads as TGTGCCAGCAGCGCGAGGGGGGTGACTAGCGGCACGAATGAGCAGTTCTTC. This sequence encodes CASSARGVTSGTNEQFF.

The chain has TRBV7-9 and TRBJ1-1; TRBD1 might be the D (5 bases). V was trimmed by 1 base and J by 5 bases, leaving 8 bases between them. In germline, CDR1 is SEHNR, CDR2 FQNEAQ (reference sequence). The CDR3 contains 13 residues. CDR3 in amino acids: CASSLEGRTEAFF. Written as DNA, the CDR3 is TGTGCCAGCAGCTTAGAGGGGAGGACTGAAGCTTTCTTT.

V gene TRBV5-6 combines with J gene TRBJ1-2; D unresolved. This CDR3 is 16 amino acids long. Germline CDR1 SGHDT, CDR2 YYEEEE. V lost 3 bases and J lost 7, with 22 bases in between. The CDR3 here is CASSCREEPPEGGYTF. CDR3 DNA: TGTGCCAGCAGCTGTCGGGAAGAGCCCCCAGAGGGTGGCTACACCTTC.

V gene TRBV9 combines with J gene TRBJ1-1, with no clear D. Trimming removed 5 bases at V and 5 bases at J, with 10 bases between. This CDR3 has 12 residues. Germline V gene lookup returns CDR1 SGDLS and CDR2 YYNGEE. The CDR3 nucleotides read TGTGCCAGCAGTGACCGAGGGACTGAAGCTTTCTTT. The encoded protein is CASSDRGTEAFF.

V usage is TRBV28 and J usage is TRBJ1-2; 9 bases match TRBD1. CDR3 length equals 15 residues. Germline-derived CDR1 and CDR2 are MDHEN and SYDVKM. V shed 1 base and J 4 bases; nucleotides not matched to a gene: 4. CDR3 sequence: CASSLSQGAVYGYTF. The CDR3 DNA reads as TGTGCCAGCAGTTTATCACAGGGGGCGGTCTATGGCTACACCTTC.

V and J are TRBV14 and TRBJ1-4; D is ambiguous. The CDR3 sequence is 15 residues long. V lost 0 bases to trimming and J lost 5 bases, with 10 bases between them. Per germline, CDR1 SGHDN and CDR2 FVKESK. For the CDR3, the DNA is TGTGCCAGCAGCCAAGATCGGCAGGTCAATGAAAAACTGTTTTTT. It is translated as CASSQDRQVNEKLFF. Using reference TRBV14 and TRBJ1-4 for the parts outside the CDR3, the full variable domain is EAGVTQFPSHSVIEKGQTVTLRCDPISGHDNLYWYRRVMGKEIKFLLHFVKESKQDESGMPNNRFLAERTGGTYSTLKVQPAELEDSGVYFCASSQDRQVNEKLFFGSGTQLSVL.

The CDR3 here is CASSSGQGGQPQHF. In DNA form, the CDR3 reads TGTGCCAGCAGCTCCGGACAGGGCGGTCAGCCCCAGCATTTT. The chain links TRBV7-2 to TRBJ1-5; 8 nucleotides match TRBD1. Germline values: CDR1 SGHTA, CDR2 FQGNSA. V gave up 4 bases and J gave up 6 bases; unmatched junction bases: 5. The CDR3 has 14 amino acids.

The chain employs TRBV4-1 and TRBJ1-2, with 8 bases aligning to TRBD1. V lost 4 bases, J lost 8 bases, and 9 bases stayed unmatched. Germline V gene data show CDR1 as MGHRA and CDR2 as YSYEKL. The CDR3 length is 14 residues. CDR3 protein: CASSPLGQASGYTF. The CDR3 DNA reads as TGCGCCAGCAGCCCCCTGGGACAGGCATCCGGCTACACCTTC.

Here the CDR3 DNA reads TGTGCCTGGAGTGACCCCGGAGGGGTCAAAATTACCAACAATGAGCAGTTCTTC. It specifies CAWSDPGGVKITNNEQFF. The chain recombines TRBV30 with TRBJ2-1; D might be TRBD2 (6 bases). Trimming removed 1 base at V and 5 bases at J, with 24 bases between. The CDR3 loop spans 18 amino acids. Germline V gene lookup returns CDR1 GTSNPN and CDR2 SVGIG (reference sequence).

This clone has a single count. The V and J genes are TRBV21-1 and TRBJ2-5; the D call in the table, TRBD1, was not verified against the DNA. TRBV21-1 is listed as a pseudogene. CDR3 size: 14 residues. CDR3: CASSVGQAQETQYF. The CDR3 DNA reads as TGTGCCAGCAGCGTCGGACAGGCCCAAGAGACCCAGTACTTC.

This clone has just one count. The chain combines TRBV5-1 with TRBJ2-1, with TRBD2 as a possible D gene (5 bases). CDR1 is SGHRS, CDR2 YFSETQ, per germline. V was cut by 4 bases and J by 0 bases, with 14 bases left in between. The CDR3 has 16 residues. The CDR3 DNA reads TGCGCCAGCAGCCCAAGCGGTTCCCTCTCCTACAATGAGCAGTTCTTC. Amino acid sequence: CASSPSGSLSYNEQFF.

Only one count was recorded for this clone. V gene TRBV11-2 combines with J gene TRBJ2-7, with 14 nucleotides matching TRBD2. The germline gives CDR1 SGHAT, CDR2 FQNNGV. This CDR3 has 17 residues. The V and J ends lost 5 bases and 3 bases, in that order; junction bases with no gene match: 9. The chain's CDR3 is CASSPRLAGGPNYEQYF. In DNA, the CDR3 is TGTGCCAGCAGCCCCCGACTAGCGGGAGGGCCAAACTACGAGCAGTACTTC.

The rearrangement joins TRBV7-6 to TRBJ2-5; the D is unclear. Germline lookup yields CDR1 SGHVS and CDR2 FNYEAQ. V lost 2 bases and J lost 1, with 14 bases in between. This CDR3 has 16 amino acids. In DNA, the CDR3 is TGTGCCAGCAGCTTACAGTTGGAGCAGACCCAAGAGACCCAGTACTTC. It yields the protein CASSLQLEQTQETQYF.

V and J are TRBV19 and TRBJ2-3; tentative D call: TRBD2 (5 bases). Trimming removed 3 bases from V and 6 bases from J, with 7 bases in between. The CDR3 has 12 residues. CDR1 and CDR2 from the germline V gene are LNHDA and SQIVND (reference sequence). CDR3 in amino acids: CASSMLADTQYF. In DNA form, the CDR3 reads TGTGCCAGTAGTATGTTAGCGGATACGCAGTATTTT.

Written as DNA, the CDR3 is TGCGCCAGCGGCACGGACAGGGCGCCCTACGAGCAGTACTTC. This gives the protein CASGTDRAPYEQYF. The chain couples TRBV4-1 to TRBJ2-7; 8 nucleotides match TRBD1. V shed 8 bases, J shed 2 bases, and the junction held 8 bases outside the gene matches. CDR1 and CDR2 (germline): MGHRA, YSYEKL. The CDR3 runs to 14 residues.

CDR3 sequence: CASSPAGENTEAFF. The CDR3 DNA reads TGTGCCAGCAGTCCAGCCGGGGAGAACACTGAAGCTTTCTTT. The rearrangement joins TRBV27 to TRBJ1-1; no clear D gene. This CDR3 spans 14 amino acids. Trimming shortened V by 5 bases and J by 1 base, and 11 bases separated the two germline ends. Looked up from germline, CDR1 is MNHEY and CDR2 is SMNVEV (reference sequence).